The 21 T cell receptor beta chains below all came from one sample that was sequenced in a study of T cell repertoires in cytomegalovirus infection. Antigens of these TCRs are unknown. TCRdb recomputed calls from the reads with MiXCR, one row per CDR3 protein. Here the sample spans some 800,000 distinct CDR3 sequences, approximately 30% being singletons. Material: cultured CD8+ T cells from PBMCs, obtained from culture after CMV antigen stimulation. Receptors were obtained from a human donor in good health (CMV status not recorded). Some clones in this sample may be carry-over from other donors' samples.

The J gene is TRBJ2-1, the V gene TRBV24-1; D assignment may be TRBD1 or TRBD2 (5 bases each). Trimming left V 4 bases short and J 3 bases short, with 18 bases between. CDR3 length equals 17 residues. Germline assignment: CDR1 KGHDR and CDR2 SFDVKD. Here the CDR3 reads CATSETMGPQIYNEQFF. In nucleotides, the CDR3 is TGTGCCACCAGTGAGACAATGGGACCGCAGATCTACAATGAGCAGTTCTTC.

This clonotype has a single count. The genes are TRBV4-1 and TRBJ1-4, with 9 nucleotides matching TRBD1. CDR3 length: 17 amino acids. Germline CDR1 reads MGHRA; CDR2 reads YSYEKL. Trimming took 5 bases from V and 0 from J; bases not matched to a gene: 7. CDR3 nucleotides: TGCGCCAGCAGCGTTCGGACAGGGGCGGCAACTAATGAAAAACTGTTTTTT. This encodes CASSVRTGAATNEKLFF.

This clonotype was seen a handful of times. V gene TRBV19 combines with J gene TRBJ2-3; D gene unclear. The germline gives CDR1 LNHDA, CDR2 SQIVND (reference sequence). V lost 7 bases, J lost 3 bases, and 8 bases lay in between. This CDR3 is built from 12 residues. The CDR3 DNA sequence: TGTGCCAGTACCGATATAACAGATACGCAGTATTTT. Residues: CASTDITDTQYF.

This clonotype was observed a few times. The V gene is TRBV2, the J gene TRBJ1-1; possibly TRBD1 for D (5 bases). Germline CDR1 and CDR2: SNHLY and FYNNEI. V was clipped by 3 bases and J by 0 bases, with 8 bases between them. The CDR3 is 14 amino acids. In DNA, the CDR3 is TGTGCCAGCAGTGAGGGGCATATGAACACTGAAGCTTTCTTT. This codes for CASSEGHMNTEAFF.

J is TRBJ2-7 and V is TRBV6-2 or TRBV6-3; TRBD1 matches 8 bases. The germline V gene has CDR1 MNHEY and CDR2 SVGEGT. The CDR3 length is 15 residues. V lost 0 bases and J lost 2; bases outside the gene matches: 3. Written as DNA, the CDR3 is TGTGCCAGCAGTTACTCCCGGGACAGGACCTACGAGCAGTACTTC. The encoded protein is CASSYSRDRTYEQYF.

This clonotype was observed a handful of times. The chain combines TRBV7-4 with TRBJ2-7; TRBD1 might be the D (6 bases). Germline V gene data show CDR1 as SGHVT and CDR2 as SQSDAQ. V was shortened by 5 bases and J by 1 base, with 12 bases between the two germline ends. The CDR3 is 14 amino acids. DNA of the CDR3: TGTGCCAGCAGCACTCAGGGGCTTTCCTACGAGCAGTACGTC. Residues: CASSTQGLSYEQYV.

This clonotype has a handful of counts. V gene TRBV20-1 combines with J gene TRBJ2-1; maybe TRBD2 (6 bases). V was trimmed by 5 bases and J by 0 bases, leaving 8 bases between them. Looked up from germline, CDR1 is DFQATT and CDR2 is SNEGSKA (reference sequence). The CDR3 covers 13 residues. In nucleotides, the CDR3 is TGCAGTGCTCCGGGGGTCTCCTACAATGAGCAGTTCTTC. Amino acid sequence: CSAPGVSYNEQFF.

This clonotype was counted only a few times. The chain joins TRBV4-1 to TRBJ2-2; weak D call: TRBD2 (7 bases). Per germline, CDR1 MGHRA and CDR2 YSYEKL. Trimming removed 6 bases from V and 3 bases from J, with 20 bases in between. The CDR3 spans 17 residues. CDR3 protein: CASSHSLGGGYTGELFF. The CDR3 nucleotides read TGCGCCAGCAGTCACTCCCTTGGGGGGGGCTACACCGGGGAGCTGTTTTTT.

The sample holds a few counts of this clonotype. The J gene is TRBJ2-3, the V gene TRBV10-3; TRBD2 agrees at 7 bases. The length of the CDR3 is 16 residues. V lost 6 bases to trimming and J lost 5 bases; unmatched junction nucleotides: 14. Germline values: CDR1 ENHRY, CDR2 SYGVKD. The DNA for the CDR3 is TGTGCCATCAGGGACCGGGTGAAGCGGGGAGAAGATACGCAGTATTTT. Its protein product is CAIRDRVKRGEDTQYF.

The rearrangement links TRBV4-2 to TRBJ2-3; D is possibly TRBD1 or TRBD2 (5 bases each). The CDR3 sequence is 16 residues long. The germline V gene has CDR1 LGHNA and CDR2 YNFKEQ. Trimming took 2 bases from V and 2 from J, leaving 14 bases between them. The CDR3 spells CASSQREQEYTDTQYF. In DNA, the CDR3 is TGTGCCAGCAGCCAACGGGAACAGGAGTACACAGATACGCAGTATTTT.

This clonotype came up once. The rearrangement links TRBV20-1 to TRBJ1-4; D is unclear. The V end was cut by 0 bases, the J end by 0 bases, with 17 bases between. This CDR3 has 18 residues. Germline V gives CDR1 DFQATT, CDR2 SNEGSKA (reference sequence). DNA for the CDR3: TGCAGTGCTAGAGATGATATAGGGCTTCATACAACTAATGAAAAACTGTTTTTT. Translation: CSARDDIGLHTTNEKLFF.

This clonotype was detected a few times. The V gene is TRBV12-3 or TRBV12-4, the J gene TRBJ2-7; no firm D call. Trimming removed 10 bases from V and 5 bases from J, with 18 bases in between. The CDR3 contains 13 residues. CDR3 bases: TGTGCCATCAGAGTCGGCAAAAGCAACGAGCAGTACTTC. Translated: CAIRVGKSNEQYF.

The chain employs TRBV27 and TRBJ1-6, with a tentative D call TRBD1 (6 bases). The CDR3 has 18 residues. V lost 1 base to trimming and J lost 8 bases, with 21 bases between them. Per the germline V gene, CDR1 is MNHEY and CDR2 is SMNVEV (reference sequence). CDR3 protein: CASSLFDRHTSEDSPLHF. The DNA of the CDR3 is TGTGCCAGCAGTTTATTTGACAGGCACACATCCGAGGATTCACCCCTCCACTTT.

Only a few counts were recorded for this clonotype. The chain couples TRBV5-5 to TRBJ2-4; 11 bases fit TRBD1. CDR1 and CDR2 from the germline V gene are SGHKS and YYEKEE (reference sequence). V shed 4 bases and J 4 bases; nucleotides not matched to a gene: 7. The CDR3 totals 16 residues. The CDR3 DNA sequence: TGTGCCAGCAGCCCCCGGACAGGGGGCGGGAAAAACATTCAGTACTTC. Translated, it gives CASSPRTGGGKNIQYF.

This clonotype appeared a few times. V gene TRBV29-1 combines with J gene TRBJ1-2; D perhaps matches TRBD1 (6 bases). This CDR3 is 11 amino acids long. V lost 7 bases, J lost 8 bases, and 14 bases lay in between. The germline V gene encodes CDR1 SQVTM and CDR2 ANQGSEA. The CDR3 loop is CSDRQAVGYTF. Written as DNA, the CDR3 is TGCAGCGATCGACAGGCGGTGGGCTACACCTTC.

Written as DNA, the CDR3 is TGCGCCAGCAGCTTGCCACCACAGGGGAACACTGAAGCTTTCTTT. Residues: CASSLPPQGNTEAFF. The chain carries TRBV5-1 and TRBJ1-1; possible D gene TRBD1, 6 bases. Germline V gene data show CDR1 as SGHRS and CDR2 as YFSETQ. This CDR3 has 15 amino acids. V shed 1 base and J shed 1 base, with 11 bases lying between them.

There are a few counts of this clonotype. V gene TRBV6-1 combines with J gene TRBJ2-7; 7 nucleotides agree with TRBD2. The germline gives CDR1 MNHNS, CDR2 SASEGT. This CDR3 has 13 amino acids. Trimming took 3 bases from V and 7 from J; bases not matched to a gene: 6. The CDR3 region is CASSELGAGEQYV. The CDR3 DNA reads TGTGCCAGCAGTGAGCTGGGAGCGGGGGAGCAGTACGTC.

V usage is TRBV7-9 and J usage is TRBJ2-7; possibly TRBD1 for D (6 bases). V shed 5 bases and J shed 5 bases, with 16 bases lying between them. The CDR3 runs to 14 residues. The germline CDR1 and CDR2 sequences are SEHNR and FQNEAQ (reference sequence). The CDR3 coding sequence is TGTGCCAGCAGCCTCTCTGGACAGCTCGACGAGCAGTACGTC. Protein sequence: CASSLSGQLDEQYV.

The J gene is TRBJ2-7, the V gene TRBV28, with 8 bases that match TRBD1. V lost 3 bases and J lost 0; bases outside the gene matches: 4. This CDR3 has 15 amino acids. Germline CDR1 and CDR2: MDHEN and SYDVKM. DNA for the CDR3: TGTGCCAGCAGTTTTAGGACAGGGAGCTCCTACGAGCAGTACGTC. This translates into CASSFRTGSSYEQYV.

This clonotype was seen only a few times. The gene calls are TRBV7-6 and TRBJ2-3; 11 nucleotides agree with TRBD2. With V trimmed by 6 bases and J by 4 bases, 3 bases remained unmatched. CDR3 size: 14 residues. Germline CDR1 and CDR2: SGHVS and FNYEAQ. The CDR3 bases are TGTGCCAGCAGTAGCGGGGGGGCCGCAGATACGCAGTATTTT. This sequence encodes CASSSGGAADTQYF.

This chain uses TRBV27 with TRBJ2-1; D remains ambiguous. The CDR3 covers 11 residues. Germline V gene lookup returns CDR1 MNHEY and CDR2 SMNVEV (reference sequence). Trimming stripped 10 bases from V and 10 bases from J, with 14 bases between. CDR3 loop: CATGRGREQFF. The CDR3 DNA follows: TGTGCCACCGGACGAGGTAGGGAGCAGTTCTTC.